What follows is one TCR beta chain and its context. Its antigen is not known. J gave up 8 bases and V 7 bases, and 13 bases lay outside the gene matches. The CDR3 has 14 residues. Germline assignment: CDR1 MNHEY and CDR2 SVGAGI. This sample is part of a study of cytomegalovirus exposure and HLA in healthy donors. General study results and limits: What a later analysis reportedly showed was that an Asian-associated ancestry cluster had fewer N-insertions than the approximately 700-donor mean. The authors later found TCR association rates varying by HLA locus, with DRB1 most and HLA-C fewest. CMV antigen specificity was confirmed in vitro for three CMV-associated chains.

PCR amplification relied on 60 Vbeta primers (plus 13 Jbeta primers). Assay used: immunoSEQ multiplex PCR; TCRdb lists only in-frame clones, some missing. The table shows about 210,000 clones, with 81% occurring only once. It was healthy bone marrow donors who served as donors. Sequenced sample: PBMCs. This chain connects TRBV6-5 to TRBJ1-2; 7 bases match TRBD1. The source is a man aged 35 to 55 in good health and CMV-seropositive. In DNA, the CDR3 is TGTGCCAGCATCTTGACAGGGCAAGGCACCGGCTACACCTTC. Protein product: CASILTGQGTGYTF.